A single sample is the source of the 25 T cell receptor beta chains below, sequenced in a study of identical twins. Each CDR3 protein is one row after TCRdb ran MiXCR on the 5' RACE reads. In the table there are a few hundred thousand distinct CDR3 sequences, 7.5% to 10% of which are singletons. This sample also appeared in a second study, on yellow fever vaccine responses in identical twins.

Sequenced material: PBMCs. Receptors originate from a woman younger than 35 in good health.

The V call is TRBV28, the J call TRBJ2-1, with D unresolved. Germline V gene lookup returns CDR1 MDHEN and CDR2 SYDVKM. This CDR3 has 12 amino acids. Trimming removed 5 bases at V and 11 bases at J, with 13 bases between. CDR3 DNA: TGTGCCAGCAGTCCCCCCTTTAGTCAGCAGTTCTTC. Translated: CASSPPFSQQFF.

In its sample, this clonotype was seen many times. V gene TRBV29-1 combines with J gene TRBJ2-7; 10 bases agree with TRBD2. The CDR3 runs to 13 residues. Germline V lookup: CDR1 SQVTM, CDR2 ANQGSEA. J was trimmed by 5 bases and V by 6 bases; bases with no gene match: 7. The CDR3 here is CSVGASGSHEQYF. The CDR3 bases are TGCAGCGTCGGGGCTAGCGGGAGCCACGAGCAGTACTTC.

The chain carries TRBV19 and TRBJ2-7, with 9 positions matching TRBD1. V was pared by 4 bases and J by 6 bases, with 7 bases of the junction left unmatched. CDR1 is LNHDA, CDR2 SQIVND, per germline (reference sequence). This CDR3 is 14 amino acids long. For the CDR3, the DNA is TGTGCCAGTAGTAGAAATACAGGGGGCATCGAGCAGTACTTC. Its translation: CASSRNTGGIEQYF. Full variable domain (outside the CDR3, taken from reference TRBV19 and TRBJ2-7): DGGITQSPKYLFRKEGQNVTLSCEQNLNHDAMYWYRQDPGQGLRLIYYSQIVNDFQKGDIAEGYSVSREKKESFPLTVTSAQKNPTAFYLCASSRNTGGIEQYFGPGTRLTVT.

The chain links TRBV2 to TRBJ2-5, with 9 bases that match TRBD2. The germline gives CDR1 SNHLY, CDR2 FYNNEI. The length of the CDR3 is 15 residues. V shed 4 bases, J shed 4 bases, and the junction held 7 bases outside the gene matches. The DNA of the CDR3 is TGTGCCAGCAGTGGGCGAGCGGGAGGACCAGAGACCCAGTACTTC. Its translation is CASSGRAGGPETQYF.

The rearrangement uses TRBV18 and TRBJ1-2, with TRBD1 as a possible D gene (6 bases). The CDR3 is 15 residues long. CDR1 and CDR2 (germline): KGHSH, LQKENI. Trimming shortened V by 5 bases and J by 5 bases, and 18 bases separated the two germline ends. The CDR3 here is CASSEEPGHVYGYTF. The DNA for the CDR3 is TGTGCCAGCTCAGAGGAACCGGGACACGTTTATGGCTACACCTTC. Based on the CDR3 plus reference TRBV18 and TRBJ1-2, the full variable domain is NAGVMQNPRHLVRRRGQEARLRCSPMKGHSHVYWYRQLPEEGLKFMVYLQKENIIDESGMPKERFSAEFPKEGPSILRIQQVVRGDSAAYFCASSEEPGHVYGYTFGSGTRLTVV.

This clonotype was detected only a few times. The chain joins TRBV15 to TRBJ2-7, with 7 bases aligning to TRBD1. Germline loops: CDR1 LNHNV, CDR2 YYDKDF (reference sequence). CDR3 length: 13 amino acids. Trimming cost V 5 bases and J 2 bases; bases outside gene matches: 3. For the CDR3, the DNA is TGTGCCACCAGCGACAGGGTTACCTACGAGCAGTACTTC. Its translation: CATSDRVTYEQYF.

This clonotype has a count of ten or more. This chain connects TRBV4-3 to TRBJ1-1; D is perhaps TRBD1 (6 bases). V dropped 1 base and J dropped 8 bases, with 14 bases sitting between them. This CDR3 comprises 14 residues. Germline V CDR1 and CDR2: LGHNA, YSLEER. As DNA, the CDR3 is TGCGCCAGCAGCCAAGGATACAGGGCAGCCGAAGCTTTCTTT. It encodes CASSQGYRAAEAFF.

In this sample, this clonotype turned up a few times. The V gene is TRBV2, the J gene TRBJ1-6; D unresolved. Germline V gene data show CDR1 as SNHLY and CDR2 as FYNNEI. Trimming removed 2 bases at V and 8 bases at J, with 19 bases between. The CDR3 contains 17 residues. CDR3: CASSEMWLPKGDSPLHF. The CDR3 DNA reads TGTGCCAGCAGTGAAATGTGGCTGCCGAAGGGCGATTCACCCCTCCACTTT.

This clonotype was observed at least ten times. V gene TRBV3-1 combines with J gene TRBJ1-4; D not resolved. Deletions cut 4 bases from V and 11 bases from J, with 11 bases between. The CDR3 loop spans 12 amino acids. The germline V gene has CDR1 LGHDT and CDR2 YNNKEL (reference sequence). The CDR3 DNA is TGTGCCAGCAGCCCCTCCGGAAGGAAACTGTTTTTT. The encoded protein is CASSPSGRKLFF.

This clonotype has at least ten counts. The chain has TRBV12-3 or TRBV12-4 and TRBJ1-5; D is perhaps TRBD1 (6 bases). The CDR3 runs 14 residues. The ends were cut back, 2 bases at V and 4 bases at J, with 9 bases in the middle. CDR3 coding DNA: TGTGCCAGCAGTTTAACCACAGGGAATCAGCCCCAGCATTTT. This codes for CASSLTTGNQPQHF.

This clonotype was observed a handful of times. In DNA, the CDR3 is TGCGCCAGCAGCCGAGACAGGTCCAAAGATACGCAGTATTTT. Its translation is CASSRDRSKDTQYF. The chain is built from TRBV5-1 and TRBJ2-3, with D perhaps TRBD1 (6 bases). The CDR3 sequence is 14 residues long. V lost 4 bases and J 5 bases, leaving 14 bases between the germline ends. The germline gives CDR1 SGHRS, CDR2 YFSETQ. The full variable domain, in which reference TRBV5-1 and TRBJ2-3 provide the parts outside the CDR3, is KAGVTQTPRYLIKTRGQQVTLSCSPISGHRSVSWYQQTPGQGLQFLFEYFSETQRNKGNFPGRFSGRQFSNSRSEMNVSTLELGDSALYLCASSRDRSKDTQYFGPGTRLTVL.

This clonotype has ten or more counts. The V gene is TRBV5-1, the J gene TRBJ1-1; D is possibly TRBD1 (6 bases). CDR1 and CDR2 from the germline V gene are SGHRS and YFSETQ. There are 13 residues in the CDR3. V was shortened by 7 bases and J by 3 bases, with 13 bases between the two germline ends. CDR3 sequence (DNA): TGCGCCAGCGGGGCAGGGGACTACACTGAAGCTTTCTTT. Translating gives CASGAGDYTEAFF.

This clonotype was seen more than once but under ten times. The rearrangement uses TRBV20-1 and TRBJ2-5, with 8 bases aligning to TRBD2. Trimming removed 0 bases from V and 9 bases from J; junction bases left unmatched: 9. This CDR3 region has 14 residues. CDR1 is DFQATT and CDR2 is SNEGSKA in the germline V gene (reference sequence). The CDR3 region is CSARDGGAPTAQYF. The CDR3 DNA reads TGCAGTGCTAGAGACGGGGGGGCCCCTACGGCCCAGTACTTC.

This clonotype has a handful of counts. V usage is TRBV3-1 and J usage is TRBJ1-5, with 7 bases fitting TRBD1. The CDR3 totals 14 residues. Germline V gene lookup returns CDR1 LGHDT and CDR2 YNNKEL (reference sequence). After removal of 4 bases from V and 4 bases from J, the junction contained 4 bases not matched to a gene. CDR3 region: CASSRDRFNQPQHF. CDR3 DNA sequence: TGTGCCAGCAGCCGGGACAGATTTAATCAGCCCCAGCATTTT.

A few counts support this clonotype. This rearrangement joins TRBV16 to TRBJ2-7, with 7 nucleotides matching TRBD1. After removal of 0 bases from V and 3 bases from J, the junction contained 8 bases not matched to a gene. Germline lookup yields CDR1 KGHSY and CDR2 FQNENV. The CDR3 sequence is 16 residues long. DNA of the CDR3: TGTGCCAGCAGCCAATCTCCGACAGGGATATTCTACGAGCAGTACTTC. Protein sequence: CASSQSPTGIFYEQYF.

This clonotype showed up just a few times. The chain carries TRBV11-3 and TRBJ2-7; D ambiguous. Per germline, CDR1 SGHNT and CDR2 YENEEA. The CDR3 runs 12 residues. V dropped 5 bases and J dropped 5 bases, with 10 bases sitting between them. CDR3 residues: CASSLVENEQYF. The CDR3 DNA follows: TGTGCCAGCAGCCTAGTGGAGAACGAGCAGTACTTC.

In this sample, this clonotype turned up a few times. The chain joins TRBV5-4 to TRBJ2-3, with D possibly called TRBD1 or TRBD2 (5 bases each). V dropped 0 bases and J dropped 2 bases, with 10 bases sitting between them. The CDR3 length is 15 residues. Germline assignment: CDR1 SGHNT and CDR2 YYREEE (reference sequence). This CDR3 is CASSLDGAYTDTQYF. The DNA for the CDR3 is TGTGCCAGCAGCTTGGACGGGGCGTACACAGATACGCAGTATTTT. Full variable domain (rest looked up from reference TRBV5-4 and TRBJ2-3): ETGVTQSPTHLIKTRGQQVTLRCSSQSGHNTVSWYQQALGQGPQFIFQYYREEENGRGNFPPRFSGLQFPNYSSELNVNALELDDSALYLCASSLDGAYTDTQYFGPGTRLTVL.

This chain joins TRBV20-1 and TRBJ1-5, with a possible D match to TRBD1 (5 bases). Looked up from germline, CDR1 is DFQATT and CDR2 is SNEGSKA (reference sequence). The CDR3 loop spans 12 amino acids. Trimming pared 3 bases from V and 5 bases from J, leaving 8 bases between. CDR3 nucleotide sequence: TGCAGTGCTAGGGAAGGGGATCAGCCCCAGCATTTT. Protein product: CSAREGDQPQHF.

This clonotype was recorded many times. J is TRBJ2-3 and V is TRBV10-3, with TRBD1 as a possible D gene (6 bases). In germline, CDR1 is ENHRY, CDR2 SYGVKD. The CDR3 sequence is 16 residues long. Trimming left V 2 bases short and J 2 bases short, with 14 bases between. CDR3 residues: CAISEGLGADTDTQYF. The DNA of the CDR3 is TGTGCCATCAGTGAGGGATTGGGGGCCGACACAGATACGCAGTATTTT.

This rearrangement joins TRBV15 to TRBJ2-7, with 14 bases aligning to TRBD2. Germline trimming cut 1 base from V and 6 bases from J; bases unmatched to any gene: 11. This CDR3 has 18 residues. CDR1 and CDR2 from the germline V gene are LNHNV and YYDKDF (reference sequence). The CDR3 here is CATSRGGEGLAGGIEQYF. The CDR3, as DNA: TGTGCCACCAGCAGAGGAGGCGAAGGACTAGCGGGAGGAATCGAGCAGTACTTC. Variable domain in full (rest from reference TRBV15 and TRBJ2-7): DAMVIQNPRYQVTQFGKPVTLSCSQTLNHNVMYWYQQKSSQAPKLLFHYYDKDFNNEADTPDNFQSRRPNTSFCFLDIRSPGLGDTAMYLCATSRGGEGLAGGIEQYFGPGTRLTVT.

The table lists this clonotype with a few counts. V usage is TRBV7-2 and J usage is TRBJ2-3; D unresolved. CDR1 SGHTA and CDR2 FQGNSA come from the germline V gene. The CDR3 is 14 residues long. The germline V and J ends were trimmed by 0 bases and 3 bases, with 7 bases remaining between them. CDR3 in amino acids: CASSLAYHTDTQYF. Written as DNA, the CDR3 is TGTGCCAGCAGCTTAGCGTATCATACAGATACGCAGTATTTT.

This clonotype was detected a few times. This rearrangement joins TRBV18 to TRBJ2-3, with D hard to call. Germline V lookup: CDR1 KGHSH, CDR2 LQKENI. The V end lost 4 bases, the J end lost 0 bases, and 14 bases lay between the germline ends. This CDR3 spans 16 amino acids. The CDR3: CASSREMGPSTDTQYF. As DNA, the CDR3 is TGTGCCAGCTCACGCGAGATGGGCCCTAGCACAGATACGCAGTATTTT.

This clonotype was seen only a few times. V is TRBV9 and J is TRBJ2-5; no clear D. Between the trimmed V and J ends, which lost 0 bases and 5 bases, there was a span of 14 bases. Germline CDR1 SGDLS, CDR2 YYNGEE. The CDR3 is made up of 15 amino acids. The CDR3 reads CASSVVGQVGETQYF. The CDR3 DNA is TGTGCCAGCAGCGTAGTAGGTCAGGTGGGGGAGACCCAGTACTTC.

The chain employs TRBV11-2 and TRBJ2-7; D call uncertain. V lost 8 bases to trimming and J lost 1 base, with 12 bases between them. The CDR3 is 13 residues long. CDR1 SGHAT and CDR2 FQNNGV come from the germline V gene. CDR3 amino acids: CASPLAGSYEQYF. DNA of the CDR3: TGTGCCAGCCCCCTGGCAGGATCCTACGAGCAGTACTTC.

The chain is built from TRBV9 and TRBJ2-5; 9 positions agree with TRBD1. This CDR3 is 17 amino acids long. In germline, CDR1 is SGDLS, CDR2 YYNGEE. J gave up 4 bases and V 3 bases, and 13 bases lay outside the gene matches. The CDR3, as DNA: TGTGCCAGCAGCGAGGGGGGACAGGGAGGGCTTACAGAGACCCAGTACTTC. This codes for CASSEGGQGGLTETQYF.